These T cell receptor beta chains were read from a single sample in a study of blood T cell repertoires in COVID-19. Measured with immunoSEQ multiplex PCR; TCRdb has only the in-frame clones, and not every one. The sample holds a few hundred thousand clones, more than 75% seen once. The source material was peripheral blood. These receptors all come from a woman in her seventies with active or convalescent COVID-19. CDR3s include the opening cysteine and the closing phenylalanine or tryptophan. D genes are given only for firm matches. Size values are once, few and many counts, or a class for expanded clones, and some rows have none.

V: TRBV10-3
size: -
J: TRBJ2-7
D: TRBD1
DNA: TGTGCCATCAGCACCCGGGACAGGGGTGGTGGCGAGCAGTACTTC
CDR3: CAISTRDRGGGEQYF

V: TRBV6-5
size: -
J: TRBJ1-1
D: TRBD1
DNA: TGTGCCAGCATTCGGACAGGGACGTCTGAAGCTTTCTTT
CDR3: CASIRTGTSEAFF

V: TRBV18
size: -
J: TRBJ2-2
D: TRBD1
DNA: TGTGCCAGCTCACAAACTGGACAGGACACCGGGGAGCTGTTTTTT
CDR3: CASSQTGQDTGELFF

V: TRBV5-1
size: -
J: TRBJ1-1
D: -
DNA: TGCGCCAGCAGCTTGGATAGGGGCAGTTTGGCTTTCTTT
CDR3: CASSLDRGSLAFF

V: TRBV5-1
size: -
J: TRBJ1-3
D: -
DNA: TGCGCCAGCAGCTTGGAGCCCAGGGTGTCTGGAAACACCATATATTTT
CDR3: CASSLEPRVSGNTIYF

V: TRBV7-2
size: -
J: TRBJ2-7
D: -
DNA: TGTGCCAGCAGCTTAATCCTCGAGCAGTACTTC
CDR3: CASSLILEQYF

V: TRBV7-9
size: -
J: TRBJ2-5
D: TRBD1
DNA: TGTGCCAGCAGCTTAGACAGGGGGCAAGCGACCCAGTACTTC
CDR3: CASSLDRGQATQYF

V: TRBV6-6
size: once
J: TRBJ2-3
D: -
DNA: TGTGCCAGCAGCGGGGAAAAGGGGGGCACAGATACGCAGTATTTT
CDR3: CASSGEKGGTDTQYF

V: TRBV27
size: -
J: TRBJ1-5
D: TRBD1
DNA: TGTGCCAGCAGTATGACAGGGGGCGCGAGCAATCAGCCCCAGCATTTT
CDR3: CASSMTGGASNQPQHF

V: TRBV29-1
size: -
J: TRBJ1-2
D: -
DNA: TGCAGCGCTCAGACAGCTAACTATGGCTACACCTTC
CDR3: CSAQTANYGYTF

V: TRBV10-2
size: -
J: TRBJ2-5
D: -
DNA: TGCGCCACCCGGGAGGAGACCCAGTACTTC
CDR3: CATREETQYF

V: TRBV9
size: few
J: TRBJ1-1
D: -
DNA: TGTGCCAGCAGCCTTCTTCCCGGGGGGAACACTGAAGCTTTCTTT
CDR3: CASSLLPGGNTEAFF

V: TRBV29-1
size: -
J: TRBJ1-2
D: TRBD1
DNA: TGCAGCGTAACAGACAGGGGCCCCCATGGCTACACCTTC
CDR3: CSVTDRGPHGYTF

V: TRBV5-4
size: -
J: TRBJ1-1
D: -
DNA: TGTGCCAGCAGCCAGTGGAACACTGAAGCTTTCTTT
CDR3: CASSQWNTEAFF

V: TRBV12-1
size: -
J: TRBJ1-2
D: -
DNA: TGTGCCAGCAGCTTTTTCTATTTAGGCGGACAGAAGAAAAACTATGGCTACACCTTC
CDR3: CASSFFYLGGQKKNYGYTF

V: TRBV5-8
size: -
J: TRBJ1-1
D: TRBD1
DNA: TGTGCCAGCAGCTTGGGAGACAGGGGGAGGACTGAAGCTTTCTTT
CDR3: CASSLGDRGRTEAFF

V: TRBV6-2/TRBV6-3
size: -
J: TRBJ2-1
D: -
DNA: TGTGCCAGCAGTTCCCCCGGGGGGCCGATGGATGAGCAGTTCTTC
CDR3: CASSSPGGPMDEQFF

V: TRBV7-2
size: -
J: TRBJ1-1
D: TRBD1
DNA: TGTGCCAGCAGCTTGGGGACAGGGGAGAGAGCTTTCTTT
CDR3: CASSLGTGERAFF

V: TRBV19
size: -
J: TRBJ2-3
D: -
DNA: TGTGCCAGTAGTATAAACGCGCGCACAGATACGCAGTATTTT
CDR3: CASSINARTDTQYF

V: TRBV10-3
size: few
J: TRBJ2-7
D: TRBD1
DNA: TGTGCCATCAGTGAGTCATCACAGGGGGCCTACGAGCAGTACTTC
CDR3: CAISESSQGAYEQYF

V: TRBV11-2
size: once
J: TRBJ2-2
D: -
DNA: TGTGCCAGCAGCTTGAGGGGACTCTCCGCCGGGGAGCTGTTTTTT
CDR3: CASSLRGLSAGELFF

V: TRBV24-1
size: -
J: TRBJ1-2
D: -
DNA: TGTGCCACCAGTGATCCCGGGGGCTACACCTTC
CDR3: CATSDPGGYTF

V: TRBV6-5
size: few
J: TRBJ1-1
D: -
DNA: TGTGCCAGCAGTTACTCGAATGCGGGGGGCACTGAAGCTTTCTTT
CDR3: CASSYSNAGGTEAFF

V: TRBV19
size: few
J: TRBJ2-3
D: TRBD1
DNA: TGTGCCAGCAGGACAGGGAGCACAGATACGCAGTATTTT
CDR3: CASRTGSTDTQYF

V: TRBV9
size: -
J: TRBJ2-1
D: -
DNA: TGTGCCAGCAGCACAGGGGGGGTCTCCTACAATGAGCAGTTCTTC
CDR3: CASSTGGVSYNEQFF